This T cell receptor beta chain appears in the sequencing data of a study of blood T cells in healthy people across ages. Study observations and caveats: Percentage of naive T cells showed a strong correlation with TCR beta diversity.

Alongside a J-beta primer mix, a sample-barcoded 5' primer served in a second PCR lasting about 6 to 11 cycles. TCRdb redid the calling of the 5' RACE reads with MiXCR, one entry per CDR3 protein. This table has fewer than 700,000 distinct CDR3 sequences, around half appearing once. This CDR3 contains 15 residues. In germline, CDR1 is LGHNA, CDR2 YSLEER. V lost 1 base and J 6 bases, leaving 13 bases between the germline ends. Points on this clonotype: Its specificity is unknown.

Sample: blood. The chain combines TRBV4-3 with TRBJ1-5; D unresolved. The sequence was obtained from an elderly man in good health. The CDR3 bases are TGCGCCAGCAGCCAAGGGACCGTAATAGGTCAGCCCCAGCATTTT. Protein: CASSQGTVIGQPQHF.